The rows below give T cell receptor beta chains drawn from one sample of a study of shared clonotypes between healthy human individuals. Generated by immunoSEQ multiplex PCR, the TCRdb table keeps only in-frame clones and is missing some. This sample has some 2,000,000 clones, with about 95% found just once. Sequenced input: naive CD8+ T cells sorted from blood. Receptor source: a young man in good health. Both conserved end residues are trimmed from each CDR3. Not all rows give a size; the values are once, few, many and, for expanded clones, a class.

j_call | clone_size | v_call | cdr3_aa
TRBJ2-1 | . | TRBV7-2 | ASSSVGGRPPNEQF
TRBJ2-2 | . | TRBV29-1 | SVEVYGGPLNTGELF
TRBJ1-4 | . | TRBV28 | ASSSNNEKLF
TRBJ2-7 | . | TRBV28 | ASSDLGDTRGEQY
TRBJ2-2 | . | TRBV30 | AWSVWSGELF
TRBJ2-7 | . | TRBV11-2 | ASSLGVAGELSYEQY
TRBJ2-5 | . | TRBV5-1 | ASSLVGGAGQETQY
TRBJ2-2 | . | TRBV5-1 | ASSPSAGDGVTGELF
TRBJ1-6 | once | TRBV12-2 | ASRFGAYNSPLH
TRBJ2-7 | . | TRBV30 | AWSVGRTYEQY
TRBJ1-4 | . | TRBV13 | ASSLGRASREEKLF
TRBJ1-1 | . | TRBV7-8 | ASNPPGTGKTEAF
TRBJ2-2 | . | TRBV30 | AWSVDRDTGELF
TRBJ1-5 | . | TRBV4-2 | ASSQVVEGARQPQH
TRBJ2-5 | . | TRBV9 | ASNLGGFQETQY
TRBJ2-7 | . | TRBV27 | ASSPGLVYEQY
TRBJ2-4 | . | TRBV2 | ASSAQGPAKNIQY
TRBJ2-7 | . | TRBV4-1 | ASSLEQGAWEQY
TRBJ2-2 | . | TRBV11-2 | ASSTSVRGYTGELF
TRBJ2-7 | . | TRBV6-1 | ASSEGLAYEQY
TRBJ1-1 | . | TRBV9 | ASSFGARTEAF
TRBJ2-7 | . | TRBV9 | ASSVGPGTGGYEQY
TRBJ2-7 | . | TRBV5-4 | ASTSGGHEQY
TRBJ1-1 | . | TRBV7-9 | ASRPDRNTEAF
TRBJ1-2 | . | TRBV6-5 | ASSYDGVGYT
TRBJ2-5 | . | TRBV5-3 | ARSLVGHRETQY
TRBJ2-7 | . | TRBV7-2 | ASSLRTSGTVYEQY
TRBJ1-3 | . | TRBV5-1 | ASSLEGQEDGNTIY
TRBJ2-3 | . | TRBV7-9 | ASSLAGGTPN
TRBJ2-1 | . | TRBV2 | ASATPGGATNEQF
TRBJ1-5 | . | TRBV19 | ASSIDPDRDQPQH
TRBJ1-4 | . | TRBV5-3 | ARSLSTGGSLTNEKLF
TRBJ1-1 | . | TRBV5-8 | ASSLAAGTEAF
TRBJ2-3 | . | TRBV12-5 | ASGSRVTQY
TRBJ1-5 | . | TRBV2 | ASSLNQPQH
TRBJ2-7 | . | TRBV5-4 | ASSPSDRAEGEQY
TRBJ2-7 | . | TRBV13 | ASSVAGTGVEQY
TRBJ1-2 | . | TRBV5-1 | ASSLEGGLGGYT
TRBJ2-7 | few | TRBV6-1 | ASSETVFDYEQY
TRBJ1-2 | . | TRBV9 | ASSGSGTGVYGYT
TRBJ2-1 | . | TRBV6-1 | ASSEELLSINEQF
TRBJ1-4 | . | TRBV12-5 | ASGLVLTDRVYSEKLF
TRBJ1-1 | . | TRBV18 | ASSPAPQGDTEAF
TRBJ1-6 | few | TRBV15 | ATSRGETPLH
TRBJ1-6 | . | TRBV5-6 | ASSLVGTGVSPLH
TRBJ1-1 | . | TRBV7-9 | ASSLGQGARTEAF
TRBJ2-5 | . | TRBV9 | ASSPIAGQETQY
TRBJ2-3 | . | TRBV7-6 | ASSLAAGIDGGLGTDTQY
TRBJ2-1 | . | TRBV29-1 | SVGASGRVDEQF